These 28 T cell receptor beta chains came from one sample sequenced in a study of T cells in Graves' hyperthyroidism and ophthalmopathy. TCR beta CDR3 regions were amplified from RNA transcripts. The TCR CDR3 was amplified in a first-round RT-PCR using the HTBI primer set. Each CDR3 protein gets one entry after TCRdb re-called the multiplex PCR reads with MiXCR. The data contain about 420,000 distinct CDR3 sequences, roughly an eighth of them singletons. Material: blood. The receptor source for this set is a woman between 18 and 29 years old with Graves' hyperthyroidism.

This clonotype has at least ten counts. The rearrangement joins TRBV28 to TRBJ1-2; D might be TRBD1 (5 bases). The CDR3 totals 15 residues. CDR1 is MDHEN and CDR2 is SYDVKM in the germline V gene. Trimming stripped 4 bases from V and 4 bases from J, with 16 bases between. This CDR3 is CASSSTGGLSYGYTF. Written as DNA, the CDR3 is TGTGCCAGCAGTTCGACCGGGGGACTATCCTATGGCTACACCTTC.

J is TRBJ2-1 and V is TRBV29-1, with TRBD2 matching 11 bases. The CDR3 has 16 residues. The germline V gene encodes CDR1 SQVTM and CDR2 ANQGSEA. After removal of 5 bases from V and 9 bases from J, the junction contained 15 bases not matched to a gene. CDR3 sequence (DNA): TGCAGCGTTCTGGGACTAGCGGACAAACCGCCTGGTGAGCAGTTCTTC. The encoded protein is CSVLGLADKPPGEQFF.

Many counts were recorded for this clonotype. The chain is built from TRBV11-2 and TRBJ2-3; TRBD2 matches at 8 bases. CDR3 size: 16 residues. CDR1 SGHAT and CDR2 FQNNGV come from the germline V gene. Losses at the gene ends were 1 base for V and 0 bases for J; bases not matched to a gene: 3. CDR3 DNA: TGTGCCAGCAGCTTAGTCGGGACTAGTAGCACAGATACGCAGTATTTT. This encodes CASSLVGTSSTDTQYF.

This clonotype was picked up many times. V usage is TRBV29-1 and J usage is TRBJ1-1; D is uncertain. V was clipped by 4 bases and J by 6 bases, with 9 bases between them. The CDR3 has 11 amino acids. Germline V lookup: CDR1 SQVTM, CDR2 ANQGSEA. The CDR3 protein is CSVGGSPEAFF. The CDR3 bases are TGCAGCGTTGGGGGTTCTCCTGAAGCTTTCTTT.

This clonotype appeared many times. The J gene is TRBJ2-2, the V gene TRBV28; D gene unclear. This CDR3 comprises 13 residues. The ends were cut back, 8 bases at V and 3 bases at J, with 10 bases in the middle. Germline V gene data show CDR1 as MDHEN and CDR2 as SYDVKM. CDR3 sequence: CASGDPYTGELFF. The CDR3 nucleotides are TGTGCCAGCGGCGACCCATACACCGGGGAGCTGTTTTTT.

This sequence joins TRBV10-3 and TRBJ2-7; 10 bases fit TRBD2. The germline gives CDR1 ENHRY, CDR2 SYGVKD. This CDR3 comprises 13 residues. The trim removed 6 bases at V and 9 bases at J, leaving 8 bases unmatched. The chain's CDR3 is CAIRGTSGNGQYF. CDR3 nucleotides: TGTGCCATCAGAGGAACTAGCGGGAACGGGCAGTACTTC.

This clonotype has ten or more counts. The V gene is TRBV3-1, the J gene TRBJ1-1; 8 nucleotides match TRBD1. Germline values: CDR1 LGHDT, CDR2 YNNKEL (reference sequence). The CDR3 consists of 15 residues. Germline trimming cut 5 bases from V and 5 bases from J; bases unmatched to any gene: 10. The CDR3 bases are TGTGCCAGCAGCTCAACCAGGGGGCTGAGAACTGAAGCTTTCTTT. This sequence encodes CASSSTRGLRTEAFF. Full variable domain (remainder filled in from reference TRBV3-1 and TRBJ1-1): DTAVSQTPKYLVTQMGNDKSIKCEQNLGHDTMYWYKQDSKKFLKIMFSYNNKELIINETVPNRFSPKSPDKAHLNLHINSLELGDSAVYFCASSSTRGLRTEAFFGQGTRLTVV.

This clonotype occurred a few times. The chain uses TRBV9 and TRBJ2-5; perhaps TRBD1 as D (6 bases). V was shortened by 0 bases and J by 5 bases, with 11 bases between the two germline ends. This CDR3 is 14 amino acids long. Germline lookup yields CDR1 SGDLS and CDR2 YYNGEE. The CDR3 nucleotides read TGTGCCAGCAGCGTAGCCACAGGGTTCGAGACCCAGTACTTC. Residues: CASSVATGFETQYF.

This clonotype has a count of ten or more. V gene TRBV12-3 or TRBV12-4 combines with J gene TRBJ2-1; 13 bases fit TRBD2. The CDR3 length is 17 residues. V trimming: 2 bases; J trimming: 9 bases; junction bases outside the gene matches: 10. In DNA form, the CDR3 reads TGTGCCAGCAGTTTACAATCCGGACTAGCGGGAGCAGGTGAGCAGTTCTTC. This encodes CASSLQSGLAGAGEQFF.

This clonotype has a handful of counts. The J gene is TRBJ1-4, the V gene TRBV7-9; 7 nucleotides agree with TRBD1. Trimming at V came to 1 base and at J to 5 bases, leaving 7 bases not matched to a gene. The CDR3 totals 16 residues. From germline, CDR1 is SEHNR and CDR2 FQNEAQ (reference sequence). The CDR3 coding sequence is TGTGCCAGCAGCTTAGTAGCCGGGACAGCGAATGAAAAACTGTTTTTT. Its translation: CASSLVAGTANEKLFF. The full variable domain, rest sourced from reference TRBV7-9 and TRBJ1-4, is DTGVSQNPRHKITKRGQNVTFRCDPISEHNRLYWYRQTLGQGPEFLTYFQNEAQLEKSRLLSDRFSAERPKGSFSTLEIQRTEQGDSAMYLCASSLVAGTANEKLFFGSGTQLSVL.

This clonotype was counted at least ten times. The CDR3 is CASSPRGGPRTEAFF. The CDR3 region has the DNA TGTGCCAGCAGTCCGCGAGGGGGCCCCAGGACTGAAGCTTTCTTT. The V call is TRBV28, the J call TRBJ1-1; 7 bases are a match to TRBD1. The J segment lost 5 bases and the V segment lost 5 bases, leaving 11 bases of the junction unmatched. The CDR3 sequence is 15 residues long. The germline CDR1 and CDR2 sequences are MDHEN and SYDVKM.

This clonotype came up many times. The chain carries TRBV27 and TRBJ2-1; 10 bases are shared with TRBD2. This CDR3 comprises 13 residues. V lost 8 bases and J lost 7; bases outside the gene matches: 5. Germline V gene data show CDR1 as MNHEY and CDR2 as SMNVEV (reference sequence). For the CDR3, the DNA is TGTGCCAGCTCGATTAGCGGGAGGAATGAGCAGTTCTTC. This codes for CASSISGRNEQFF.

This clonotype was seen ten or more times. V is TRBV5-1 and J is TRBJ2-1; TRBD2 might be the D (7 bases). Trimming shortened V by 7 bases and J by 2 bases, and 10 bases separated the two germline ends. Germline assignment: CDR1 SGHRS and CDR2 YFSETQ. The CDR3 consists of 13 residues. The DNA for the CDR3 is TGCGCCAGCGGGGAGGGGGCCTACAATGAGCAGTTCTTC. As protein: CASGEGAYNEQFF.

The V call is TRBV29-1, the J call TRBJ2-5; tentatively, D is TRBD2 (6 bases). V was clipped by 7 bases and J by 2 bases, with 17 bases between them. Germline lookup yields CDR1 SQVTM and CDR2 ANQGSEA. This CDR3 has 14 residues. This CDR3 reads CSGLLIGRQETQYF. CDR3 nucleotides: TGCAGCGGACTACTTATCGGGAGACAAGAGACCCAGTACTTC. Full variable domain (rest looked up from reference TRBV29-1 and TRBJ2-5): SAVISQKPSRDICQRGTSLTIQCQVDSQVTMMFWYRQQPGQSLTLIATANQGSEATYESGFVIDKFPISRPNLTFSTLTVSNMSPEDSSIYLCSGLLIGRQETQYFGPGTRLLVL.

Comments on this clonotype: A clone one base away is much larger, so this may be a read error. The chain carries TRBV5-1 and TRBJ2-1; D may correspond to TRBD1 or TRBD2 (5 bases each). Germline CDR1 SGHRS, CDR2 YFSETQ. V lost 9 bases to trimming and J lost 9 bases, with 19 bases between them. The CDR3 has 13 residues. The CDR3 reads CATRTELGTEQFF. The CDR3, as DNA: TGCGCCACCAGGACTGAACTAGGGACTGAGCAGTTCTTC.

This clonotype came up a few times. This may stem from a read error, because a much larger clone lies one nucleotide away. The chain links TRBV12-3 or TRBV12-4 to TRBJ2-3, with D possibly matching TRBD2 (5 bases). V was clipped by 5 bases and J by 4 bases, with 19 bases between them. This CDR3 region has 16 residues. The CDR3: CASSPPFGVSADTQYF. CDR3 coding DNA: TGTGCCAGCAGTCCCCCCTTCGGGGTAAGCGCAGATACGCAGTATTTT.

Only a few counts were recorded for this clonotype. The chain is built from TRBV15 and TRBJ2-2; D call uncertain. Trimming left V 3 bases short and J 8 bases short, with 10 bases between. The CDR3 has 13 residues. CDR1 and CDR2 from the germline V gene are LNHNV and YYDKDF (reference sequence). The DNA of the CDR3 is TGTGCCACCAGCAGTTCCCCGGTTGGGGAGCTGTTTTTT. Translation gives CATSSSPVGELFF.

This clonotype was found many times. The V gene is TRBV20-1, the J gene TRBJ1-4; D is perhaps TRBD1 (6 bases). CDR1 DFQATT and CDR2 SNEGSKA come from the germline V gene (reference sequence). This CDR3 contains 15 residues. V shed 5 bases and J shed 0 bases, with 13 bases lying between them. CDR3 residues: CSALGGEATNEKLFF. Here the CDR3 DNA reads TGCAGTGCTCTAGGGGGAGAAGCAACTAATGAAAAACTGTTTTTT.

This clonotype was counted only a few times. This chain joins TRBV5-6 and TRBJ2-2; the match to TRBD2 covers 7 bases. CDR1 and CDR2 (germline): SGHDT, YYEEEE. The CDR3 length is 16 residues. J gave up 4 bases and V 1 base, and 7 bases lay outside the gene matches. This chain's CDR3 is CASSLYGGSLTGELFF. The CDR3 coding sequence is TGTGCCAGCAGCTTGTATGGCGGGAGTCTCACCGGGGAGCTGTTTTTT.

Many counts were recorded for this clonotype. The chain uses TRBV28 and TRBJ1-1; D is ambiguous. The CDR3 covers 14 residues. The germline gives CDR1 MDHEN, CDR2 SYDVKM. Trimming shortened V by 6 bases and J by 11 bases, and 22 bases separated the two germline ends. CDR3 bases: TGTGCCAGCAGCTCAGGCGGCAGTACAATTGGGGCTTTCTTT. It is translated as CASSSGGSTIGAFF.

This clonotype was observed a few times. The chain uses TRBV29-1 and TRBJ2-7; 15 bases line up with TRBD2. Germline CDR1 SQVTM, CDR2 ANQGSEA. Trimming took 6 bases from V and 5 from J; bases not matched to a gene: 11. The CDR3 has 16 amino acids. Here the CDR3 reads CSVTGGLAGGINEQYF. Written as DNA, the CDR3 is TGCAGCGTCACCGGGGGACTAGCGGGAGGTATAAACGAGCAGTACTTC.

The chain joins TRBV3-1 to TRBJ1-4, with 8 bases matching TRBD1. CDR1 is LGHDT and CDR2 is YNNKEL in the germline V gene (reference sequence). The CDR3 contains 15 residues. V was clipped by 4 bases and J by 10 bases; unmatched bases: 11. CDR3 in DNA: TGTGCCAGCAGCCGGCGACAGGGGAGTTTTGCAAAACTGTTTTTT. Translated: CASSRRQGSFAKLFF.

In this sample, this clonotype turned up many times. J is TRBJ2-6 and V is TRBV2; a weak D match, TRBD2 (6 bases). CDR3 size: 13 residues. Germline CDR1 is SNHLY and CDR2 is FYNNEI. V was pared by 5 bases and J by 13 bases, with 15 bases between. This CDR3 is CASSYRSAGVLTF. CDR3 bases: TGTGCCAGCAGTTACAGGTCCGCGGGAGTCCTGACTTTC.

This clonotype was observed a few times. The chain employs TRBV6-2 or TRBV6-3 and TRBJ1-2; weak D call: TRBD1 (5 bases). The CDR3 spans 13 residues. The germline V and J ends were trimmed by 6 bases and 2 bases, with 10 bases remaining between them. The V gene's germline CDR1 is MNHEY and CDR2 SVGEGT. The CDR3 reads CASRVWGNYGYTF. For the CDR3, the DNA is TGTGCCAGCAGAGTCTGGGGGAACTATGGCTACACCTTC.

This clonotype was counted only a few times. The V gene is TRBV5-4, the J gene TRBJ2-7; possible D gene TRBD1, 5 bases. CDR1 is SGHNT, CDR2 YYREEE, per germline (reference sequence). V was shortened by 0 bases and J by 5 bases, with 18 bases between the two germline ends. This CDR3 has 16 amino acids. The CDR3 region has the DNA TGTGCCAGCAGCTTGGCCAACCAACCAAGGGGCCACGAGCAGTACTTC. Its protein is CASSLANQPRGHEQYF. The full variable domain, with the rest looked up from reference TRBV5-4 and TRBJ2-7, is ETGVTQSPTHLIKTRGQQVTLRCSSQSGHNTVSWYQQALGQGPQFIFQYYREEENGRGNFPPRFSGLQFPNYSSELNVNALELDDSALYLCASSLANQPRGHEQYFGPGTRLTVT.

This clonotype was seen many times. This chain uses TRBV7-9 with TRBJ1-4; no clear D gene. In germline, CDR1 is SEHNR, CDR2 FQNEAQ (reference sequence). The CDR3 spans 11 residues. Trimming cost V 6 bases and J 8 bases, with 7 bases left between them. The CDR3 nucleotides are TGTGCCAGCAGGCGGGAGGAAAAACTGTTTTTT. This translates into CASRREEKLFF. Filled out from reference TRBV7-9 and TRBJ1-4, the complete variable domain reads DTGVSQNPRHKITKRGQNVTFRCDPISEHNRLYWYRQTLGQGPEFLTYFQNEAQLEKSRLLSDRFSAERPKGSFSTLEIQRTEQGDSAMYLCASRREEKLFFGSGTQLSVL.

This clonotype was seen ten or more times. J is TRBJ2-7 and V is TRBV30; TRBD2 aligns across 10 bases. V lost 3 bases to trimming and J lost 4 bases; unmatched junction nucleotides: 9. Germline assignment: CDR1 GTSNPN and CDR2 SVGIG (reference sequence). The CDR3 is 15 residues long. The CDR3 DNA reads TGTGCCTGGAGCCGTTCGGATAGCGGGAGGTACGAGCAGTACTTC. Its translation: CAWSRSDSGRYEQYF.

This clonotype was observed a handful of times. The V and J genes are TRBV29-1 and TRBJ2-2; D not certain. Trimming took off 7 bases at V and 2 bases at J, with 14 bases between the two ends. CDR1 is SQVTM, CDR2 ANQGSEA, per germline. This CDR3 has 14 amino acids. The CDR3 protein is CSGRRAGNTGELFF. The CDR3 DNA is TGCAGCGGGCGTCGGGCCGGTAACACCGGGGAGCTGTTTTTT.